The 20 T cell receptor beta chains given below trace back to one sample, sequenced in a study of metastatic and nonmetastatic thyroid tumors. Not a single patient had been given any form of treatment at any point before undergoing thyroid surgery. TCRdb reassembled clones from the PCR reads with MiXCR. The table lists about 48,000 clones, 22% of them singletons. Sequencing was done on a sample of blood. The receptor source for this set is a male donor with papillary thyroid cancer or a benign thyroid nodule (not recorded which). Some clones in this sample may be carry-over from other donors' samples.

This clone appeared many times. The chain combines TRBV5-1 with TRBJ1-2, with D maybe TRBD1 (6 bases). V lost 10 bases, J lost 8 bases, and 18 bases lay in between. The CDR3 is 12 residues long. Germline values: CDR1 SGHRS, CDR2 YFSETQ. DNA for the CDR3: TGCGCCTGTCGGTCAGGGGCGTTCGGCTACACCTTC. Translation gives CACRSGAFGYTF.

The table lists this clone with many counts. The genes are TRBV20-1 and TRBJ1-4; D is possibly TRBD1 (6 bases). CDR3 length: 11 amino acids. Looked up from germline, CDR1 is DFQATT and CDR2 is SNEGSKA (reference sequence). V dropped 6 bases and J dropped 10 bases, with 12 bases sitting between them. The CDR3 reads CSATTGTKLFF. The CDR3 region has the DNA TGCAGTGCAACTACAGGGACAAAACTGTTTTTT.

Ten or more counts support this clone. One end of the junction varies from germline; a read error may be responsible. The V gene is TRBV5-6, the J gene TRBJ2-5; 8 bases map to TRBD2. The CDR3 extends over 13 amino acids. The germline gives CDR1 SGHDT, CDR2 YYEEEE. The CDR3 spells CASSPRGLEAQYF. In DNA, the CDR3 is TGTGCCAGCAGCCCTAGGGGACTAGAGGCCCAGTACTTC.

CDR3 sequence reads: CSLAGRTGNTIYF. The CDR3 bases are TGCAGTCTGGCAGGGAGGACTGGAAACACCATATATTTT. The chain joins TRBV20-1 to TRBJ1-3; tentative D call: TRBD1 (5 bases). CDR1 and CDR2 from the germline V gene are DFQATT and SNEGSKA (reference sequence). The CDR3 extends over 13 amino acids. The V gene lost 8 bases and the J gene lost 2 bases, with 13 bases spanning the gap.

V usage is TRBV4-1 and J usage is TRBJ2-7; maybe TRBD2 (6 bases). The CDR3 has 15 residues. V was cut by 6 bases and J by 3 bases, with 18 bases left in between. From germline, CDR1 is MGHRA and CDR2 YSYEKL. The CDR3 is CASSLTPGLNYEQYF. Here the CDR3 DNA reads TGCGCCAGCAGTCTTACACCGGGACTTAACTACGAGCAGTACTTC.

This clone came up a few times. This chain uses TRBV6-1 with TRBJ2-7; D gene uncertain. Trimming removed 0 bases from V and 3 bases from J, with 12 bases in between. CDR1 is MNHNS, CDR2 SASEGT, per germline. The CDR3 length is 15 residues. The CDR3 DNA sequence: TGTGCCAGCAGTGAAGCGCTCCCCACCCTCTACGAGCAGTACTTC. It codes for CASSEALPTLYEQYF.

This clone occurred a few times. The V call is TRBV20-1, the J call TRBJ2-2; the D is unclear. The CDR3 runs 16 residues. V lost 0 bases, J lost 0 bases, and 11 bases lay in between. The germline gives CDR1 DFQATT, CDR2 SNEGSKA (reference sequence). The CDR3 region is CSARDPRHSNTGELFF. The CDR3 DNA reads TGCAGTGCTAGAGATCCCCGACATTCGAACACCGGGGAGCTGTTTTTT.

In this sample, this clone turned up many times. J is TRBJ1-2 and V is TRBV5-1; TRBD1 agrees at 8 bases. J gave up 1 base and V 4 bases, and 6 bases lay outside the gene matches. The CDR3 length is 15 residues. The germline V gene encodes CDR1 SGHRS and CDR2 YFSETQ. This CDR3 is CASSQTDRGNYGYTF. For the CDR3, the DNA is TGCGCCAGCAGCCAGACAGACAGGGGTAACTATGGCTACACCTTC. The variable domain in full, completed from reference TRBV5-1 and TRBJ1-2, reads KAGVTQTPRYLIKTRGQQVTLSCSPISGHRSVSWYQQTPGQGLQFLFEYFSETQRNKGNFPGRFSGRQFSNSRSEMNVSTLELGDSALYLCASSQTDRGNYGYTFGSGTRLTVV.

This clone was observed at least ten times. This chain uses TRBV3-1 with TRBJ2-2; a weak D match, TRBD1 (5 bases). The CDR3 is 15 amino acids. CDR1 LGHDT and CDR2 YNNKEL come from the germline V gene (reference sequence). Trimming pared 2 bases from V and 4 bases from J, leaving 11 bases between. This chain's CDR3 is CASSQQGIGTGELFF. CDR3 nucleotides: TGTGCCAGCAGCCAACAGGGTATAGGCACCGGGGAGCTGTTTTTT. Supplemented by reference TRBV3-1 and TRBJ2-2, the full variable domain reads DTAVSQTPKYLVTQMGNDKSIKCEQNLGHDTMYWYKQDSKKFLKIMFSYNNKELIINETVPNRFSPKSPDKAHLNLHINSLELGDSAVYFCASSQQGIGTGELFFGEGSRLTVL.

A few counts support this clone. This sequence joins TRBV6-4 and TRBJ2-1; the D call may be TRBD1 or TRBD2 (5 bases each). The CDR3 runs to 14 residues. The germline gives CDR1 MRHNA, CDR2 SNTAGT. V was clipped by 10 bases and J by 6 bases, with 19 bases between them. CDR3 in amino acids: CANNRDADINEQFF. CDR3 nucleotides: TGTGCCAACAATCGGGACGCAGACATCAATGAGCAGTTCTTC.

This clone was seen a few times. This may come from a read error, since a much larger clone is one base off. V and J are TRBV9 and TRBJ2-3, with 7 bases lining up with TRBD2. The CDR3 totals 15 residues. From germline, CDR1 is SGDLS and CDR2 YYNGEE. CDR3 sequence (DNA): TGTGCCAGCAGCGTTTCAGCGGGGTCCACAGATACGCGGTATTTT. Amino acids: CASSVSAGSTDTRYF.

By sample share, this clone is medium-sized. The chain is built from TRBV7-8 and TRBJ2-7, with 9 bases lining up with TRBD1. With 1 base clipped from V and 5 bases from J, the junction kept 12 bases outside the gene matches. The CDR3 consists of 17 residues. Germline V gene lookup returns CDR1 SGHVS and CDR2 FQNEAQ. The CDR3 here is CASSLVEWGTGLNEQYF. The CDR3 DNA sequence: TGTGCCAGCAGCTTAGTTGAGTGGGGGACAGGGCTGAACGAGCAGTACTTC.

This clone occurred many times. The chain joins TRBV7-6 to TRBJ1-6; TRBD1 might be the D (5 bases). Germline V gene data show CDR1 as SGHVS and CDR2 as FNYEAQ. V was shortened by 1 base and J by 8 bases, with 12 bases between the two germline ends. This CDR3 has 15 amino acids. The CDR3 DNA is TGTGCCAGCAGCTTAGGAGGGACCGAGGATTCACCCCTCCACTTT. This codes for CASSLGGTEDSPLHF.

This clone was counted many times. The J gene is TRBJ2-7, the V gene TRBV7-9, with a weak D call TRBD2 (5 bases). V dropped 5 bases and J dropped 7 bases, with 21 bases sitting between them. Germline V gene data show CDR1 as SEHNR and CDR2 as FQNEAQ (reference sequence). This CDR3 contains 15 residues. The CDR3 DNA is TGTGCCAGCAGCAGTGGCTACGGCCCGTCGGGGGAGCAGTACTTC. Translating gives CASSSGYGPSGEQYF.

This clone has ten or more counts. The rearrangement joins TRBV18 to TRBJ2-3; 7 bases match TRBD2. The CDR3 contains 17 residues. Per the germline V gene, CDR1 is KGHSH and CDR2 is LQKENI. V shed 0 bases, J shed 4 bases, and the junction held 10 bases outside the gene matches. This chain's CDR3 is CASSPPNTGLNSDTQYF. CDR3 nucleotide sequence: TGTGCCAGCTCACCACCGAATACGGGACTAAACTCAGATACGCAGTATTTT. Complete variable domain (other parts from reference TRBV18 and TRBJ2-3): NAGVMQNPRHLVRRRGQEARLRCSPMKGHSHVYWYRQLPEEGLKFMVYLQKENIIDESGMPKERFSAEFPKEGPSILRIQQVVRGDSAAYFCASSPPNTGLNSDTQYFGPGTRLTVL.

The count of this clone is one. A clone one base away is much larger, so this may be a read error. Other DNA sequences from this sample encode an identical CDR3 as well. The rearrangement uses TRBV12-3 or TRBV12-4 and TRBJ2-1; 11 positions match TRBD2. There are 16 residues in the CDR3. In DNA, the CDR3 is TGTGCAAGCAGTCCCGGGACTAGCGGAACCAACAATGAGCAGTTCTTC. Amino acid sequence: CASSPGTSGTNNEQFF.

The chain links TRBV6-1 to TRBJ1-2; D is undetermined. The CDR3 runs 13 residues. Looked up from germline, CDR1 is MNHNS and CDR2 is SASEGT. Trimming shortened V by 0 bases and J by 2 bases, and 4 bases separated the two germline ends. The CDR3 DNA reads as TGTGCCAGCAGTGAAGCAGGGAACTATGGCTACACCTTC. It translates to CASSEAGNYGYTF.

The chain uses TRBV5-1 and TRBJ1-3; D not certain. The CDR3 is 14 residues long. Germline V gene data show CDR1 as SGHRS and CDR2 as YFSETQ. The germline V and J ends were trimmed by 0 bases and 2 bases, with 6 bases remaining between them. CDR3 sequence: CASSLGVTGNTIYF. The CDR3 DNA follows: TGCGCCAGCAGCTTGGGGGTCACTGGAAACACCATATATTTT.

The chain uses TRBV30 and TRBJ1-5, with D perhaps TRBD1 (6 bases). The CDR3 has 15 residues. Trimming took 4 bases from V and 4 from J, leaving 17 bases between them. Germline CDR1 reads GTSNPN; CDR2 reads SVGIG (reference sequence). The DNA of the CDR3 is TGTGCCTGGAACGGAGGGGGGGCCCTAAATCAGCCCCAGCATTTT. It specifies CAWNGGGALNQPQHF. The full variable domain, completed using reference TRBV30 and TRBJ1-5, is SQTIHQWPATLVQPVGSPLSLECTVEGTSNPNLYWYRQAAGRGLQLLFYSVGIGQISSEVPQNLSASRPQDRQFILSSKKLLLSDSGFYLCAWNGGGALNQPQHFGDGTRLSIL.

This clone has just a few counts. The chain recombines TRBV28 with TRBJ1-1; D gene ambiguous. The CDR3 totals 14 residues. Germline V gene data show CDR1 as MDHEN and CDR2 as SYDVKM. V lost 6 bases and J lost 1, with 12 bases in between. CDR3 DNA sequence: TGTGCCAGCAGACCGCGGACCGCGAACACTGAAGCTTTCTTT. It codes for CASRPRTANTEAFF.